This is a list of T cell receptor beta chains from one sample in a study of blood T cell repertoires in COVID-19. The protocol was immunoSEQ multiplex PCR, while the TCRdb copy is restricted to in-frame clones and leaves out a portion. The sample shows about 69,000 clones, under 85% of them seen only once. Sample: peripheral blood. The source of these receptors is a man in his 60s with acute or convalescent COVID-19. CDR3s include the opening cysteine and the closing phenylalanine or tryptophan. Clone size is shown for a subset of rows, as once, few, many or a class of expanded clone.

size | V | CDR3
many | TRBV19 | CASSSDRNNQPQHF
NA | TRBV18 | CASSPRGQGREPQHF
NA | TRBV19 | CASSIRGQEAKNIQYF
NA | TRBV7-2 | CASSLDRGNQPQHF
NA | TRBV6-1 | CASSEDWYTMNTEAFF
NA | TRBV30 | CAWAPQGLNYGYTF
NA | TRBV19 | CASSPQDRRNTEAFF
NA | TRBV24-1 | CATSDPGTGAGELFF
NA | TRBV19 | CASIPGQWNTEAFF
NA | TRBV7-8 | CASSLGTAQAYSNQPQHF
NA | TRBV3-1/TRBV3-2 | CASSQKWGAYNEQFF
few | TRBV7-6 | CASSLEVGEGNEQFF
NA | TRBV6-2/TRBV6-3 | CASSYAVPLNQPQHF
NA | TRBV5-1 | CASTQTSGGQETQYF
NA | TRBV30 | CAWSSGGGWETQYF
few | TRBV18 | CASSPQGLDEQFF
NA | TRBV19 | CASRHRTGAGNEQFF
once | TRBV18 | CASSPGQGVYEQYF
few | TRBV5-6 | CASSFSAGRDNWYYEQYF
NA | TRBV19 | CASSTGFSNQPQHF
NA | TRBV6-4 | CASSRDRNQPQHF
NA | TRBV19 | CASSIIPWGRLMNTEAFF
few | TRBV6-6 | CASSRRDLTDGHSPLHF
NA | TRBV25-1 | CASSEIGQGGNEKLFF
few | TRBV3-1/TRBV3-2 | CASSPDRGAGGYTF
few | TRBV28 | CASSLWQDYGYTF
once | TRBV4-2 | CASSQDSLAGGGETQYF
NA | TRBV5-5 | CASSWTSGGASEQYF
NA | TRBV4-1 | CASSQDPRDGELFF
few | TRBV5-1 | CASSLTTGANYGYTF
once | TRBV6-6 | CASSPREAGEQFF
NA | TRBV5-4 | CASSLWGADTQYF
few | TRBV30 | CAWMGGNLGYTF
NA | TRBV5-5 | CASSSRDRGPSSYNSPLHF
few | TRBV3-1/TRBV3-2 | CASSQDGYGHTFISGANVLTF
NA | TRBV2 | CASTGQGANSPLHF
once | TRBV12-5 | CASGLYSGGHSYEQYF
NA | TRBV10-3 | CAIPQSPGAGANVLTF
NA | TRBV25-1 | CASSDHHTGLNEQYF
NA | TRBV9 | CASSVGGAGALYGYTF
NA | TRBV7-9 | CASSRTSGGEEKLFF
NA | TRBV6-2/TRBV6-3 | CASSPAGQGQAFF
NA | TRBV6-6 | CASSQGGTGVGGTEAFF
NA | TRBV6-6 | CASSPGTGGRQPQHF
NA | TRBV19 | CASKTRDWAAYGYTF
NA | TRBV28 | CASSWEVGGRDGYTF
once | TRBV3-1/TRBV3-2 | CASSRRRGAFQETQYF
once | TRBV5-8 | CASSIPGQGIYGYTF
NA | TRBV7-8 | CASSSGGSAGHQPQHF
NA | TRBV6-2/TRBV6-3 | CASSHGGTGGHTEAFF
NA | TRBV6-1 | CASSELAGALTGELFF
NA | TRBV19 | CASSNHGTGQETQYF
NA | TRBV5-1 | CASSVDRGREAFF